This record covers a single T cell receptor beta chain. Its antigen is still unknown. The record originates from a study of T cell responses to AZD1222 COVID-19 vaccine. The study's findings and limits: Sampling captured repertoires only after the peak T cell response. Just a handful of AZD1222 recipients tested seropositive at baseline. It should be noted that donors were predominantly white British and more often female, and clonal diversity was possibly underestimated.

V was pared by 1 base and J by 5 bases, with 8 bases between. The CDR3 has 13 residues. Germline CDR1 SGHAT, CDR2 FQNNGV. Sequencing was performed with immunoSEQ multiplex PCR; in TCRdb, only in-frame clones are kept and a portion is missing. The sample lists roughly 150,000 clones, about 91% occurring once. This specimen was peripheral blood, taken on day 0 of AZD1222 vaccination. The source of this sequence is an adult in good health. This chain links TRBV11-2 with TRBJ1-2; no clear D. CDR3 coding DNA: TGTGCCAGCAGCTTAGGCCAGGATTATGGCTACACCTTC. The encoded protein is CASSLGQDYGYTF.